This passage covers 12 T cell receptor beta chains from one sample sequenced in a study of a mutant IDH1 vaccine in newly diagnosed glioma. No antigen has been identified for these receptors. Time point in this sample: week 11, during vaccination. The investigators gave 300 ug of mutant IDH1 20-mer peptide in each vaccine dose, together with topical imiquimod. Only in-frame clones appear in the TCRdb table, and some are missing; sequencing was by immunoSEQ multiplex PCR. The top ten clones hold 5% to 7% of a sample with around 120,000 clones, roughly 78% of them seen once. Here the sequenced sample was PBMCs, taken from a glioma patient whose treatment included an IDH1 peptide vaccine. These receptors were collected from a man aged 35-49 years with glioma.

Here the CDR3 reads CASSNGGFSYNEQFF. The CDR3 DNA reads TGTGCCAGTAGTAATGGGGGGTTCTCCTACAATGAGCAGTTCTTC. V gene TRBV19 combines with J gene TRBJ2-1, with a weak D call TRBD2 (6 bases). The V gene's germline CDR1 is LNHDA and CDR2 SQIVND (reference sequence). V lost 4 bases and J lost 0, with 10 bases in between. The CDR3 covers 15 residues.

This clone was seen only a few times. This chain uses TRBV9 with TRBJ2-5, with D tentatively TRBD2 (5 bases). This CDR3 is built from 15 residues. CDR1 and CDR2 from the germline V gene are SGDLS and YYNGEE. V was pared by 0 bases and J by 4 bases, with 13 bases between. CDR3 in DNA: TGTGCCAGCAGCGTAGCCGGGGATAAGGTAGAGACCCAGTACTTC. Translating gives CASSVAGDKVETQYF.

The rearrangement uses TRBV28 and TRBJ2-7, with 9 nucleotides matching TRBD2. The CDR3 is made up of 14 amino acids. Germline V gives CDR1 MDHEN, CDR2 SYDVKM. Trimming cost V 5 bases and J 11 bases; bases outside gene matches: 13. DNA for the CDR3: TGTGCCAGCAGTGACTCCCTGGGACTAGCAGACGAGTACTTC. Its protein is CASSDSLGLADEYF. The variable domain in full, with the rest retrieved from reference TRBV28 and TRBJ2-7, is DVKVTQSSRYLVKRTGEKVFLECVQDMDHENMFWYRQDPGLGLRLIYFSYDVKMKEKGDIPEGYSVSREKKERFSLILESASTNQTSMYLCASSDSLGLADEYFGPGTRLTVT.

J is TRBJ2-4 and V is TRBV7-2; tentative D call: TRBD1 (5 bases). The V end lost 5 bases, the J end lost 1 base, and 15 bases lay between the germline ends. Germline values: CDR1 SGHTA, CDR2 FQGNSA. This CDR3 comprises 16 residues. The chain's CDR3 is CASSPRVNSAKNIQYF. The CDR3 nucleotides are TGTGCCAGCAGCCCCAGGGTAAACTCGGCCAAAAACATTCAGTACTTC. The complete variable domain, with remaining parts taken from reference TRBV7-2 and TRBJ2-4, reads GAGVSQSPSNKVTEKGKDVELRCDPISGHTALYWYRQSLGQGLEFLIYFQGNSAPDKSGLPSDRFSAERTGGSVSTLTIQRTQQEDSAVYLCASSPRVNSAKNIQYFGAGTRLSVL.

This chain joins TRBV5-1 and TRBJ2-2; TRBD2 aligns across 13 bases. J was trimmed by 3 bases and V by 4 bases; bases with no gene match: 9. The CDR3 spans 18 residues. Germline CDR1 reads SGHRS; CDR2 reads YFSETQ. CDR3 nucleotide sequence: TGCGCCAGCAGCCTTACTAGCGGGAGGGCCGGGTACACCGGGGAGCTGTTTTTT. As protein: CASSLTSGRAGYTGELFF.

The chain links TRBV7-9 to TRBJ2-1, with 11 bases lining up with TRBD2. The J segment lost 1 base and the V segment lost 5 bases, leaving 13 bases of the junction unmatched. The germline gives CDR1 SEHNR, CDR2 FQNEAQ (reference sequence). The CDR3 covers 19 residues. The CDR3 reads CASSPTGTSGTISYNEQFF. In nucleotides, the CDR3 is TGTGCCAGCAGCCCGACCGGGACTAGCGGAACTATTTCCTACAATGAGCAGTTCTTC.

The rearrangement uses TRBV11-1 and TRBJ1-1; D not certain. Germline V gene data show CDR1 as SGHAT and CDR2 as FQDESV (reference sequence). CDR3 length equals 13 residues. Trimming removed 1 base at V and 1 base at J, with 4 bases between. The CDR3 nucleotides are TGTGCCAGCAGCTTAGAGGAGAACACTGAAGCTTTCTTT. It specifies CASSLEENTEAFF.

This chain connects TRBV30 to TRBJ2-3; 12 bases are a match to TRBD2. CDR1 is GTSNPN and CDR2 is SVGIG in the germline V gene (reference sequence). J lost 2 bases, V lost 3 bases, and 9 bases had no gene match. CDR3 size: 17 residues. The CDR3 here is CAWRLGTSGRFTDTQYF. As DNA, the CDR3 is TGTGCCTGGAGATTAGGGACTAGCGGGCGATTCACAGATACGCAGTATTTT.

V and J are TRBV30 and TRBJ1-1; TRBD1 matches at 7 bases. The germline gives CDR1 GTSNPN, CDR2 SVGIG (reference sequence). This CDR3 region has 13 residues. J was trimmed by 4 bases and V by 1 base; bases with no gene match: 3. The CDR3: CAWSATGITEAFF. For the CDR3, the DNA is TGTGCCTGGAGTGCGACAGGGATCACTGAAGCTTTCTTT.

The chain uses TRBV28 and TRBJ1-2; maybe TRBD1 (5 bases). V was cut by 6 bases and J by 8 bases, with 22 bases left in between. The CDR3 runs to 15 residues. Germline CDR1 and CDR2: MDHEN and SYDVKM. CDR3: CASSLLAGVPGGYTF. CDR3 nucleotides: TGTGCCAGCAGCCTCCTCGCGGGGGTCCCAGGAGGCTACACCTTC.

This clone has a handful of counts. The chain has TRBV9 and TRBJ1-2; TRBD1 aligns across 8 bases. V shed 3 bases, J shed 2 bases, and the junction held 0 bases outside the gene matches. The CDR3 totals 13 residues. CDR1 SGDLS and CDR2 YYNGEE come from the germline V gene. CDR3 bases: TGTGCCAGCAGCGGGACAGGGAACTATGGCTACACCTTC. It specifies CASSGTGNYGYTF.

The CDR3 DNA sequence: TGCGCCAGCAGCCAAGATTGGGGGGGGCGATCCTCCTACGAGCAGTACTTC. It codes for CASSQDWGGRSSYEQYF. The chain carries TRBV4-3 and TRBJ2-7, with D possibly matching TRBD2 (7 bases). Germline CDR1 reads LGHNA; CDR2 reads YSLEER. This CDR3 is built from 17 residues. V lost 0 bases, J lost 0 bases, and 15 bases lay in between.